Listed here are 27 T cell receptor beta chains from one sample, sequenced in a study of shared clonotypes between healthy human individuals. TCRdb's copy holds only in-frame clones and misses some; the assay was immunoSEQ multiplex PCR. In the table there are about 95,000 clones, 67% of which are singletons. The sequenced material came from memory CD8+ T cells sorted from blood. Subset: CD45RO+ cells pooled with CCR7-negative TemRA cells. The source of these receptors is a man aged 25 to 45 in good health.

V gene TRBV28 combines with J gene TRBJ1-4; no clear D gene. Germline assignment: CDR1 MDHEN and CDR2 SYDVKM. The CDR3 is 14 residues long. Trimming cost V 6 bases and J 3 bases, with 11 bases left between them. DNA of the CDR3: TGTGCCAGCAGCTCCACAGACTCTAATGAAAAACTGTTTTTT. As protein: CASSSTDSNEKLFF. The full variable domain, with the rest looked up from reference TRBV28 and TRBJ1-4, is DVKVTQSSRYLVKRTGEKVFLECVQDMDHENMFWYRQDPGLGLRLIYFSYDVKMKEKGDIPEGYSVSREKKERFSLILESASTNQTSMYLCASSSTDSNEKLFFGSGTQLSVL.

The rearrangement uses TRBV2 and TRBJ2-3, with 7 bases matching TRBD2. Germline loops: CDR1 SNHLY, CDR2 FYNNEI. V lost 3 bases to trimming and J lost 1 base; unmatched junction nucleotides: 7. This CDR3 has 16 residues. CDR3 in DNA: TGTGCCAGCAGTGACGGGGGGACCCTTCGCACAGATACGCAGTATTTT. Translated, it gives CASSDGGTLRTDTQYF.

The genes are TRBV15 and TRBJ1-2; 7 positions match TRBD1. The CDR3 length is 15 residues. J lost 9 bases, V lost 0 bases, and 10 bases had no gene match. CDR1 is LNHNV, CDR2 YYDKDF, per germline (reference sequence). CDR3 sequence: CATSRDGDSRRRYTF. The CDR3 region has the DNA TGTGCCACCAGCAGAGATGGGGACAGCCGCCGGCGCTACACCTTC.

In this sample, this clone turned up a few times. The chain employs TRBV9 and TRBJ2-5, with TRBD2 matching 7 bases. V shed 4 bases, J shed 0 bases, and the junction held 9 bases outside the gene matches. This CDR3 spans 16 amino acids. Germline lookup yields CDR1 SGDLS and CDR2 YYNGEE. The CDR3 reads CASSQTDSGNQETQYF. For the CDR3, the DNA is TGTGCCAGCAGCCAGACCGACAGCGGGAACCAAGAGACCCAGTACTTC.

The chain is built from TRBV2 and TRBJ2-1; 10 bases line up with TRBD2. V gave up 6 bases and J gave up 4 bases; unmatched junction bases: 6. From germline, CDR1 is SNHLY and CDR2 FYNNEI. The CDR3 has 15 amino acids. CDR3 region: CASSGAGGPYNEQFF. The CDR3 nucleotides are TGTGCCAGCAGCGGAGCGGGAGGGCCTTACAATGAGCAGTTCTTC.

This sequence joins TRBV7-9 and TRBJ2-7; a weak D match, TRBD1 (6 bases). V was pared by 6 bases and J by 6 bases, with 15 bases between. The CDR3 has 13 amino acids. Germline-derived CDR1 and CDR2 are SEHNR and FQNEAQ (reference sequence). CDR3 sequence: CASRLIQGTEQYF. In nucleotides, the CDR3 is TGTGCCAGCAGACTTATACAGGGAACCGAGCAGTACTTC.

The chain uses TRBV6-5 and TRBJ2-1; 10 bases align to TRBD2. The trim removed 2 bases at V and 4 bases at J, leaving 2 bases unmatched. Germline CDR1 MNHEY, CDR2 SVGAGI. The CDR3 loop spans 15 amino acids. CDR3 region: CASSYRTSGYNEQFF. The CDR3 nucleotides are TGTGCCAGCAGTTACCGGACTAGCGGTTACAATGAGCAGTTCTTC.

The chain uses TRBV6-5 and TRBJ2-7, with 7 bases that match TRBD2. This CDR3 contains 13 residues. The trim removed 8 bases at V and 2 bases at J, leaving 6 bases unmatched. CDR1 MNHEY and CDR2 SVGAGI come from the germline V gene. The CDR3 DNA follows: TGTGCCAGCCTTCGGCGGGAGCCCTACGAGCAGTACTTC. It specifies CASLRREPYEQYF.

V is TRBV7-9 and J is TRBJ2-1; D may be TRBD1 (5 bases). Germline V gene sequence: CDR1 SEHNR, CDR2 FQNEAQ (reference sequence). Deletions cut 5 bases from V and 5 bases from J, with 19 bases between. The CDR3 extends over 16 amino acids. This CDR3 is CASSGSTARNDNEQFF. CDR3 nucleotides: TGTGCCAGCAGCGGCTCGACAGCTCGGAACGACAATGAGCAGTTCTTC.

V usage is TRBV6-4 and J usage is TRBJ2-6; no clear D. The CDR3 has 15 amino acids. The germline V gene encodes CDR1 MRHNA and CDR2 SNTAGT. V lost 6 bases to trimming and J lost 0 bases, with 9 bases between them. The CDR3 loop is CASSPDTSGANVLTF. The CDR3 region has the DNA TGTGCCAGCAGCCCCGACACCTCTGGGGCCAACGTCCTGACTTTC.

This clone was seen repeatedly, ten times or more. The CDR3 region is CASSLLSGQENNEQFF. For the CDR3, the DNA is TGTGCCAGCAGTTTATTATCCGGACAGGAGAACAATGAGCAGTTCTTC. The gene calls are TRBV28 and TRBJ2-1, with 7 positions matching TRBD1. The CDR3 sequence is 16 residues long. Looked up from germline, CDR1 is MDHEN and CDR2 is SYDVKM. Trimming at V came to 1 base and at J to 5 bases, leaving 8 bases not matched to a gene.

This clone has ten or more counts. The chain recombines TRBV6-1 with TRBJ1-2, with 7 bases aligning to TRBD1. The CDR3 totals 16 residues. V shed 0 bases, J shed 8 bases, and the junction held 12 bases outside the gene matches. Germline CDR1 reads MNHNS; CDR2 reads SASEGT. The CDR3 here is CASSEAFGIGGMGYTF. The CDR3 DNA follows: TGTGCCAGCAGTGAAGCGTTCGGGATAGGGGGCATGGGCTACACCTTC.

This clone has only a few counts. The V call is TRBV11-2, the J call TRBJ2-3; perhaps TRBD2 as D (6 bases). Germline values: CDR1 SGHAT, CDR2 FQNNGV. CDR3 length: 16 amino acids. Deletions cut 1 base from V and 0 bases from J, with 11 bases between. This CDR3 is CASSLGSGTSTDTQYF. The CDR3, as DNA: TGTGCCAGCAGCTTAGGCTCCGGGACTAGCACAGATACGCAGTATTTT.

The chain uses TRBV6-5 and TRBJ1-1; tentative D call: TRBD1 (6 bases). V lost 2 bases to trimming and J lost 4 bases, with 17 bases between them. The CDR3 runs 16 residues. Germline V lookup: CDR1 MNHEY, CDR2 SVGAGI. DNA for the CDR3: TGTGCCAGCAGTTACGGGCAGGGGCCCCTCGGCACTGAAGCTTTCTTT. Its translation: CASSYGQGPLGTEAFF.

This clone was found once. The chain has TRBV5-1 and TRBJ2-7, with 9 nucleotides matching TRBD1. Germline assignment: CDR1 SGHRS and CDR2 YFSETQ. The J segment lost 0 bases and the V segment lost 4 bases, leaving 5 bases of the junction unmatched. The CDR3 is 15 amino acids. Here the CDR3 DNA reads TGCGCCAGCAGCGCCGGGGACAGGGTCTCCTACGAGCAGTACTTC. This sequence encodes CASSAGDRVSYEQYF. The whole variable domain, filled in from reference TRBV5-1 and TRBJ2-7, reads KAGVTQTPRYLIKTRGQQVTLSCSPISGHRSVSWYQQTPGQGLQFLFEYFSETQRNKGNFPGRFSGRQFSNSRSEMNVSTLELGDSALYLCASSAGDRVSYEQYFGPGTRLTVT.

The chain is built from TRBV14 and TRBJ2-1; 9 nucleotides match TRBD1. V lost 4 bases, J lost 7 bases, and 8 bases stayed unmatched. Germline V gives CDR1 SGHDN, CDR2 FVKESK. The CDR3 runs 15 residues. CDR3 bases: TGTGCCAGCAGCCGCGGACAGGGGTTGAAGAATGAGCAGTTCTTC. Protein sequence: CASSRGQGLKNEQFF.

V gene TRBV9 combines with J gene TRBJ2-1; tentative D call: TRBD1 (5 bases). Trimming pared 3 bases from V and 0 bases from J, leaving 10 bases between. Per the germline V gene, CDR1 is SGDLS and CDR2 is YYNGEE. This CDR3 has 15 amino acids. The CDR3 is CASSGGGVSYNEQFF. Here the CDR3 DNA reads TGTGCCAGCAGCGGGGGCGGAGTCTCCTACAATGAGCAGTTCTTC.

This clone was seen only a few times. CDR3 sequence reads: CATSKRSTDTQYF. CDR3 sequence (DNA): TGTGCCACGTCTAAGAGGAGCACAGATACGCAGTATTTT. This rearrangement joins TRBV6-5 to TRBJ2-3; D not certain. This CDR3 has 13 residues. V shed 10 bases and J shed 0 bases, with 11 bases lying between them. Per the germline V gene, CDR1 is MNHEY and CDR2 is SVGAGI.

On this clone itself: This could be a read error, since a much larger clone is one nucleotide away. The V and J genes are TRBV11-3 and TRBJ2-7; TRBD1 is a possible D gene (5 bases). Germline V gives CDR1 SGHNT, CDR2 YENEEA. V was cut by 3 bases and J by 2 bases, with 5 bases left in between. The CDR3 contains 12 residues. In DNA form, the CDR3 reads TGTGCCAGCAGCTTGGACACCTACGAGCAGTACTTC. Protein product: CASSLDTYEQYF.

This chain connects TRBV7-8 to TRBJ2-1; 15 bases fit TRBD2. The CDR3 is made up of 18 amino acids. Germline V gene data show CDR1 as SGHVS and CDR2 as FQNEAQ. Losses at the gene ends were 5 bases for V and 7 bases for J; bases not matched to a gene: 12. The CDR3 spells CASSRTSGRVGARNEQFF. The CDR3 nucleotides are TGTGCCAGCAGCCGGACTAGCGGGAGGGTCGGGGCGCGGAATGAGCAGTTCTTC.

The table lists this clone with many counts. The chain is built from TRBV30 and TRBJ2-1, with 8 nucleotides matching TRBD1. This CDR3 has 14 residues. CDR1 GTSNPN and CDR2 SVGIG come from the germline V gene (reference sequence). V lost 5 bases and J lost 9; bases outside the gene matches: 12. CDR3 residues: CAWGAGQGRSEQFF. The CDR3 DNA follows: TGTGCCTGGGGGGCCGGACAGGGTAGGAGTGAGCAGTTCTTC. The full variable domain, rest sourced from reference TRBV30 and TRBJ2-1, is SQTIHQWPATLVQPVGSPLSLECTVEGTSNPNLYWYRQAAGRGLQLLFYSVGIGQISSEVPQNLSASRPQDRQFILSSKKLLLSDSGFYLCAWGAGQGRSEQFFGPGTRLTVL.

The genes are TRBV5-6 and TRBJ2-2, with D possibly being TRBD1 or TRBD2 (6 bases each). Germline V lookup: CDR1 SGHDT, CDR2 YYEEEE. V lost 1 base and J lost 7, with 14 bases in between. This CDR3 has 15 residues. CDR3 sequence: CASSLLGGAGGELFF. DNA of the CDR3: TGTGCCAGCAGCTTGCTGGGGGGCGCCGGCGGGGAGCTGTTTTTT.

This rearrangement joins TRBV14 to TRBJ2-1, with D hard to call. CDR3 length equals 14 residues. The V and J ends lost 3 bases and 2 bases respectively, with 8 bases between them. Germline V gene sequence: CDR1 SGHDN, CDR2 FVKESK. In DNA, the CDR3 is TGTGCCAGCAGCCAGGATTCGGCCTACAATGAGCAGTTCTTC. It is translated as CASSQDSAYNEQFF.

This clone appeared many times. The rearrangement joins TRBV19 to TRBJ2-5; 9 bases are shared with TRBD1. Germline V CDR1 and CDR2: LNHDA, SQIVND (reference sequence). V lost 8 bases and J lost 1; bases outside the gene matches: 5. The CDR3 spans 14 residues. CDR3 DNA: TGTGCCAGTGGGCTGGGACAGGGCCAAGAGACCCAGTACTTC. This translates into CASGLGQGQETQYF.

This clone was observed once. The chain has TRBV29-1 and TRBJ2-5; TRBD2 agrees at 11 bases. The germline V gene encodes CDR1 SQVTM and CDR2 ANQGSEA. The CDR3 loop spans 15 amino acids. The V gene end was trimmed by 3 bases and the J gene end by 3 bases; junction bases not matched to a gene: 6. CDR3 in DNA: TGCAGCGTTGACGGGCTAGCGGGAGGTAAAGAGACCCAGTACTTC. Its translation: CSVDGLAGGKETQYF.

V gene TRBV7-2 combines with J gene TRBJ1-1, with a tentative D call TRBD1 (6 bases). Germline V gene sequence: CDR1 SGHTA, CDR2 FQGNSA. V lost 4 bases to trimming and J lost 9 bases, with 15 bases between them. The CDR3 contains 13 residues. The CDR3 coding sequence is TGTGCCAGCAGCTCCCGACAGGAGATTAAAGCTTTCTTT. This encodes CASSSRQEIKAFF.

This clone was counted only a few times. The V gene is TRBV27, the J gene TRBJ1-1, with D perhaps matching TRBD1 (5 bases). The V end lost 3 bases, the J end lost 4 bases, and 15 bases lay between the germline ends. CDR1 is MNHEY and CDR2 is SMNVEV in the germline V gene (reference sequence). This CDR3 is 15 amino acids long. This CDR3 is CASSLTALGTTEAFF. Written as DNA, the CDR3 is TGTGCCAGCAGTTTGACAGCTTTGGGGACCACTGAAGCTTTCTTT.